The TCR beta chain under discussion was sequenced for a study of cytomegalovirus exposure and HLA in healthy donors. Overall study findings and caveats: In a later analysis, a missense DCLRE1C variant was linked to TCR beta V- and J-gene trimming. In a later analysis, specific HLA alleles were associated with approximately 16,000 TCR beta sequences at a 0.05 false discovery rate. By HLA locus, TCR association rates varied in a later analysis, with DRB1 showing the most and HLA-C the fewest.

Concerning this clone itself: What it binds is not known.

13 Jbeta primers and 60 Vbeta primers were used for the PCR. Profiling relied on immunoSEQ multiplex PCR, and the TCRdb table lists in-frame clones only, not all of them. The sample holds hundreds of thousands of clones, approximately 88% seen once. The receptor's source is a boy between 2 and 10 years old in good health and CMV-seronegative. The sample was PBMCs.

This CDR3 reads CASRPGTSTNEQFF. The CDR3 DNA follows: TGTGCCAGCAGACCCGGGACTTCAACCAATGAGCAGTTCTTC. The rearrangement uses TRBV2 and TRBJ2-1, with a tentative D call TRBD2 (6 bases). CDR3 length: 14 residues. V was trimmed by 6 bases and J by 6 bases, leaving 15 bases between them. CDR1 is SNHLY, CDR2 FYNNEI, per germline.